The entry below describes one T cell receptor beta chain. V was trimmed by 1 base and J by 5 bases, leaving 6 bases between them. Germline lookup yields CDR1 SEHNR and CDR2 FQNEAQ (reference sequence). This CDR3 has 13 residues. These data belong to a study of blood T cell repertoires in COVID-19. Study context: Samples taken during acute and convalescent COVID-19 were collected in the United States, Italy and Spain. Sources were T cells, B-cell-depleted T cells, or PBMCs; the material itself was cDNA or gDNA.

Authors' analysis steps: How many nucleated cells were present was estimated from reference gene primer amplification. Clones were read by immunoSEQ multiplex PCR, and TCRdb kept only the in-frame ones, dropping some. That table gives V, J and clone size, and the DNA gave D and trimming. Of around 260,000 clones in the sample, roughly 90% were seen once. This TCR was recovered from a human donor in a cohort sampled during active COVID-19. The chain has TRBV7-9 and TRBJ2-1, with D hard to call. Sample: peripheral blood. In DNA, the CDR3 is TGTGCCAGCAGCTTAGTTATAGACAATGAGCAGTTCTTC. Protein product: CASSLVIDNEQFF.